This passage covers 20 T cell receptor beta chains from one sample sequenced in a study of T cell responses to AZD1222 COVID-19 vaccine. Profiling relied on immunoSEQ multiplex PCR, and the TCRdb table lists in-frame clones only, not all of them. The sample has 98,000 or so clones, roughly 89% seen once. The sample consisted of peripheral blood, taken on day 0 of MenACWY control vaccination. These receptors came from an adult in good health.

V and J are TRBV19 and TRBJ2-7; tentative D call: TRBD1 (6 bases). Looked up from germline, CDR1 is LNHDA and CDR2 is SQIVND (reference sequence). V was cut by 5 bases and J by 0 bases, with 14 bases left in between. The CDR3 loop spans 15 amino acids. The CDR3 protein is CASSYSGESSYEQYF. The CDR3 coding sequence is TGTGCCAGTAGTTACTCAGGGGAGAGCTCCTACGAGCAGTACTTC.

The sample holds one count of this clone. J is TRBJ1-6 and V is TRBV27; tentatively, D is TRBD1 (6 bases). The CDR3 runs to 15 residues. Trimming shortened V by 4 bases and J by 2 bases, and 9 bases separated the two germline ends. Germline-derived CDR1 and CDR2 are MNHEY and SMNVEV (reference sequence). CDR3 coding DNA: TGTGCCAGCAGTTCGGACAGTGCCTATAATTCACCCCTCCACTTT. Residues: CASSSDSAYNSPLHF.

The chain carries TRBV28 and TRBJ1-5; D may be TRBD1 (6 bases). Trimming took off 7 bases at V and 6 bases at J, with 13 bases between the two ends. CDR1 is MDHEN, CDR2 SYDVKM, per germline. This CDR3 contains 13 residues. The CDR3 nucleotides are TGTGCCAGCAAGGGGGGGGCAGGTCAGCCCCAGCATTTT. This sequence encodes CASKGGAGQPQHF.

The V and J genes are TRBV11-2 and TRBJ1-6; no reliable D call. The CDR3 sequence is 14 residues long. V was trimmed by 0 bases and J by 8 bases, leaving 8 bases between them. Germline V lookup: CDR1 SGHAT, CDR2 FQNNGV. As DNA, the CDR3 is TGTGCCAGCAGCTTAGACCAGGCGGATTCACCCCTCCACTTT. It codes for CASSLDQADSPLHF. The whole variable domain, filled in from reference TRBV11-2 and TRBJ1-6, reads EAGVAQSPRYKIIEKRQSVAFWCNPISGHATLYWYQQILGQGPKLLIQFQNNGVVDDSQLPKDRFSAERLKGVDSTLKIQPAKLEDSAVYLCASSLDQADSPLHFGNGTRLTVT.

The rearrangement links TRBV7-2 to TRBJ1-1, with a weak D call TRBD1 (5 bases). Germline V CDR1 and CDR2: SGHTA, FQGNSA. V was pared by 0 bases and J by 4 bases, with 9 bases between. The CDR3 totals 14 residues. The CDR3 coding sequence is TGTGCCAGCAGCTTAGCGTCCAGGGCCACTGAAGCTTTCTTT. It specifies CASSLASRATEAFF.

The chain carries TRBV5-1 and TRBJ2-1; 8 bases match TRBD1. Losses at the gene ends were 5 bases for V and 3 bases for J; bases not matched to a gene: 4. The CDR3 has 14 amino acids. The germline V gene encodes CDR1 SGHRS and CDR2 YFSETQ. The CDR3 nucleotides are TGCGCCAGCAGAAACAGGGGGTTCTACAATGAGCAGTTCTTC. It translates to CASRNRGFYNEQFF.

V and J are TRBV5-1 and TRBJ1-1; 8 bases agree with TRBD1. The CDR3 sequence is 13 residues long. Germline lookup yields CDR1 SGHRS and CDR2 YFSETQ. With 8 bases clipped from V and 4 bases from J, the junction kept 7 bases outside the gene matches. CDR3 loop: CASKIGQGTEAFF. Here the CDR3 DNA reads TGCGCCAGTAAGATTGGACAGGGCACTGAAGCTTTCTTT.

V usage is TRBV18 and J usage is TRBJ1-5; D may be TRBD1 (6 bases). The ends were cut back, 1 base at V and 4 bases at J, with 11 bases in the middle. Germline CDR1 reads KGHSH; CDR2 reads LQKENI. This CDR3 comprises 15 residues. CDR3 DNA: TGTGCCAGCTCACCACTACAGGGAGAGAATCAGCCCCAGCATTTT. This sequence encodes CASSPLQGENQPQHF.

The J gene is TRBJ1-1, the V gene TRBV3-1 (or the pseudogene TRBV3-2); 11 bases agree with TRBD1. The V and J ends lost 4 bases and 3 bases, in that order; junction bases with no gene match: 4. The CDR3 runs 15 residues. Looked up from germline, CDR1 is LGHDT and CDR2 is YNNKEL (reference sequence). The CDR3 region is CASSRDRGMYTEAFF. CDR3 DNA: TGTGCCAGCAGCCGGGACAGGGGGATGTACACTGAAGCTTTCTTT.

This sequence joins TRBV5-6 and TRBJ1-2, with D tentatively TRBD1 (5 bases). The germline gives CDR1 SGHDT, CDR2 YYEEEE. This CDR3 is built from 14 residues. The V gene lost 5 bases and the J gene lost 5 bases, with 16 bases spanning the gap. The CDR3 spells CASRLRRTPYGYTF. The CDR3 coding sequence is TGTGCCAGCAGACTCCGGAGGACACCTTATGGCTACACCTTC.

The J gene is TRBJ2-1, the V gene TRBV19, with a weak D call TRBD2 (6 bases). Germline loops: CDR1 LNHDA, CDR2 SQIVND (reference sequence). Trimming took 4 bases from V and 6 from J, leaving 19 bases between them. CDR3 length equals 16 residues. The DNA of the CDR3 is TGTGCCAGTAGTACCCGGGTGGGCGGGATCCTCAATGAGCAGTTCTTC. Protein: CASSTRVGGILNEQFF. Combining the CDR3 with reference TRBV19 and TRBJ2-1 gives the whole variable domain DGGITQSPKYLFRKEGQNVTLSCEQNLNHDAMYWYRQDPGQGLRLIYYSQIVNDFQKGDIAEGYSVSREKKESFPLTVTSAQKNPTAFYLCASSTRVGGILNEQFFGPGTRLTVL.

This clone was seen a few times. The chain combines TRBV7-8 with TRBJ1-5; D is ambiguous. This CDR3 is 14 amino acids long. CDR1 is SGHVS and CDR2 is FQNEAQ in the germline V gene. The V end lost 6 bases, the J end lost 6 bases, and 15 bases lay between the germline ends. The CDR3 sequence is CASSYSPGSQPQHF. The DNA of the CDR3 is TGTGCCAGCAGTTACTCCCCCGGTAGTCAGCCCCAGCATTTT.

This chain links TRBV5-1 with TRBJ2-7, with 7 positions matching TRBD1. The CDR3 sequence is 15 residues long. Unmatched junction bases numbered 10, after V lost 5 bases and J lost 2 bases. Per the germline V gene, CDR1 is SGHRS and CDR2 is YFSETQ. In DNA, the CDR3 is TGCGCCAGCAGGGAAGGAACAGGGGACGCCTACGAGCAGTACTTC. Translated, it gives CASREGTGDAYEQYF.

This clone appeared a few times. The chain links TRBV9 to TRBJ1-6; 7 nucleotides agree with TRBD1. CDR3 size: 17 residues. Germline V gene lookup returns CDR1 SGDLS and CDR2 YYNGEE. After removal of 0 bases from V and 1 base from J, the junction contained 4 bases not matched to a gene. CDR3 loop: CASSVGAQGSYNSPLHF. CDR3 sequence (DNA): TGTGCCAGCAGCGTAGGAGCACAGGGGTCCTATAATTCACCCCTCCACTTT.

V gene TRBV11-2 combines with J gene TRBJ1-1; D ambiguous. CDR1 and CDR2 from the germline V gene are SGHAT and FQNNGV. Between the trimmed V and J ends, which lost 4 bases and 3 bases, there was a span of 6 bases. This CDR3 is built from 12 residues. In DNA form, the CDR3 reads TGTGCCAGCAGCTCGGGTTACACTGAAGCTTTCTTT. This gives the protein CASSSGYTEAFF.

The CDR3 DNA sequence: TGCGCCAGCAGCTATCCCGGGACTAGCGGGGCGACCACAGATACGCAGTATTTT. It is translated as CASSYPGTSGATTDTQYF. The rearrangement links TRBV5-1 to TRBJ2-3; 13 bases are a match to TRBD2. The junction had 9 bases not matched to a gene; V was cut back by 3 bases and J by 2 bases. The CDR3 has 18 amino acids. CDR1 and CDR2 from the germline V gene are SGHRS and YFSETQ.

The chain couples TRBV28 to TRBJ1-1; 7 nucleotides align to TRBD1. CDR1 and CDR2 from the germline V gene are MDHEN and SYDVKM. The V and J ends lost 6 bases and 6 bases, in that order; junction bases with no gene match: 16. This CDR3 region has 16 residues. CDR3 sequence: CASRTRQGYYYSEAFF. Written as DNA, the CDR3 is TGTGCCAGCAGGACGAGACAGGGTTATTACTACTCTGAAGCTTTCTTT.

The chain is built from TRBV12-3 or TRBV12-4 and TRBJ2-1; TRBD1 matches at 11 bases. The CDR3 has 13 residues. With 11 bases clipped from V and 3 bases from J, the junction kept 3 bases outside the gene matches. Here the CDR3 reads CAGGQGDYNEQFF. In DNA, the CDR3 is TGTGCCGGGGGACAGGGGGACTACAATGAGCAGTTCTTC.

This chain connects TRBV28 to TRBJ1-3; the D gene is possibly TRBD1 (5 bases). The length of the CDR3 is 16 residues. Germline lookup yields CDR1 MDHEN and CDR2 SYDVKM. Trimming shortened V by 4 bases and J by 0 bases, and 13 bases separated the two germline ends. The CDR3 DNA follows: TGTGCCAGCAGTTCCCCGGGGCGGCTCTCTGGAAACACCATATATTTT. It translates to CASSSPGRLSGNTIYF.

CDR3 nucleotide sequence: TGTGCCAGCAGCCAAGATGGGACGACAGGGGTCTACACCTTC. This translates into CASSQDGTTGVYTF. This chain connects TRBV4-2 to TRBJ1-2, with 8 bases matching TRBD1. This CDR3 is built from 14 residues. Losses at the gene ends were 0 bases for V and 10 bases for J; bases not matched to a gene: 7. CDR1 is LGHNA, CDR2 YNFKEQ, per germline.